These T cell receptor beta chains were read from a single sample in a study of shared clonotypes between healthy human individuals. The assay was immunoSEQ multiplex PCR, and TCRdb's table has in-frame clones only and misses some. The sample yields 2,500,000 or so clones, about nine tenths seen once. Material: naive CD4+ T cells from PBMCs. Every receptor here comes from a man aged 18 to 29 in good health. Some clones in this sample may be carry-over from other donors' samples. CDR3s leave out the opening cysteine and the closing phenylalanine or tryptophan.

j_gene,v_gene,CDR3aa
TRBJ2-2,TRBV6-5,ASSYGQRAGELF
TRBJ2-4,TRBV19,ASSRGEALAKNIQY
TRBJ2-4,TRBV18,ASSPLAVKNIQY
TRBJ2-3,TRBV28,ASSGTAGGTDTQY
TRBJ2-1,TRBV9,ASSVGGGYNEQF
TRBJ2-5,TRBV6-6,ASSLTGFQETQY
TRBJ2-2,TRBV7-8,ASSLGRGYTGELF
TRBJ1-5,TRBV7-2,ASSLALDSYYNQPQH
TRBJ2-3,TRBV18,ASSPGRVPDTQY
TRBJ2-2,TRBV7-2,ASSLVTSLGELF
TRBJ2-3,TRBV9,ASSVVRGAGDTQY
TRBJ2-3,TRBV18,ASSPGLAGVRTDTQY
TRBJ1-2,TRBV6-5,ASSYWSGGRYYGYT
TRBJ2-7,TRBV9,ASSSTPSSYEQY
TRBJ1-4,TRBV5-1,ASVLTPREAEKLF
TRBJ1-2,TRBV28,ASSSGQEGGYT
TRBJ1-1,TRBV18,ASSQGEGTEAF
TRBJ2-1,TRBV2,ASSVRELRGFEQF
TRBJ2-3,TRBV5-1,ASSNGILAGGSPDTQY
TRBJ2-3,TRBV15,ATSHVRDSGSADTQY